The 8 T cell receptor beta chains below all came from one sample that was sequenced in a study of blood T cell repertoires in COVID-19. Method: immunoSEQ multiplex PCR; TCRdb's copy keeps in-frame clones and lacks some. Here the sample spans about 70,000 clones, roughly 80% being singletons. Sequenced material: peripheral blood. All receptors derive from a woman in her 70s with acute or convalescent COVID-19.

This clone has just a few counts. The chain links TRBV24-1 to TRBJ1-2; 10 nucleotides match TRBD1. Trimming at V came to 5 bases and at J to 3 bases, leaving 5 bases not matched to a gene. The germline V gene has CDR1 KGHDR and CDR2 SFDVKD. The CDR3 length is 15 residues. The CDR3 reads CATSARQGAHYGYTF. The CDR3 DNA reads TGTGCCACCAGTGCCCGACAGGGGGCTCACTATGGCTACACCTTC.

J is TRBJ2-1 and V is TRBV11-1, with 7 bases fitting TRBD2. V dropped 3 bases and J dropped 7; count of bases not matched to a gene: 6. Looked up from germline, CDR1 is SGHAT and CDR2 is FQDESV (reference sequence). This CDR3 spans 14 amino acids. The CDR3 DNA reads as TGTGCCAGCAGCTTCAGCGGGAACCGTAATGAGCAGTTCTTC. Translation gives CASSFSGNRNEQFF.

CDR3 bases: TGTGCCAGCTCACCACCGACAGGGGGCACAGATACGCAGTATTTT. Its translation is CASSPPTGGTDTQYF. The chain has TRBV18 and TRBJ2-3, with 8 bases that match TRBD1. From germline, CDR1 is KGHSH and CDR2 LQKENI. The CDR3 runs to 15 residues. V shed 0 bases, J shed 1 base, and the junction held 0 bases outside the gene matches.

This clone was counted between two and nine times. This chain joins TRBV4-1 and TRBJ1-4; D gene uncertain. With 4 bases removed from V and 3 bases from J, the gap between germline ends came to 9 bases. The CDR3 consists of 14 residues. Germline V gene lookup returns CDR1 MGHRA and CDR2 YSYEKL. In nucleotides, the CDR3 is TGCGCCAGCAGCCCCCGGGGAGCTAATGAAAAACTGTTTTTT. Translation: CASSPRGANEKLFF.

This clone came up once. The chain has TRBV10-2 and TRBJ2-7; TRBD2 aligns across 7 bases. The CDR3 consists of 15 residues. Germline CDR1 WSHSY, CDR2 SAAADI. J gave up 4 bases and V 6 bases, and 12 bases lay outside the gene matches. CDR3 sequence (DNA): TGCGCCAGCAGAGTATCGGGAGGACGTTCTTACGAGCAGTACTTC. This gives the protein CASRVSGGRSYEQYF.

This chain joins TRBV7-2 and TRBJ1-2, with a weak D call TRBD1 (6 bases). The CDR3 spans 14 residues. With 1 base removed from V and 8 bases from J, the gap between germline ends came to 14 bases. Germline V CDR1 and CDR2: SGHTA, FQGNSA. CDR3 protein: CASSLGVRGPGYTF. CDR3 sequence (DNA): TGTGCCAGCAGCTTAGGGGTCAGGGGACCAGGCTACACCTTC.

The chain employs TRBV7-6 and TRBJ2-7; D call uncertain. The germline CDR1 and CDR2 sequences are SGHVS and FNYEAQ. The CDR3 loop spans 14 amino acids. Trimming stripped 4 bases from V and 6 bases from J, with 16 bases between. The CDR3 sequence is CASSSIALDLEQYF. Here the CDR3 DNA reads TGTGCCAGCAGCTCAATAGCCCTAGATCTCGAGCAGTACTTC.

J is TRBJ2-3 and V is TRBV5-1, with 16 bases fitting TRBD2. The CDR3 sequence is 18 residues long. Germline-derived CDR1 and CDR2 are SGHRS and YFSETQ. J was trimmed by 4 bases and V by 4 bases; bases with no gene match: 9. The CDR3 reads CASSRSGLAGGLADTQYF. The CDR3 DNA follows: TGCGCCAGCAGCAGGTCGGGACTAGCGGGAGGGCTGGCAGATACGCAGTATTTT.